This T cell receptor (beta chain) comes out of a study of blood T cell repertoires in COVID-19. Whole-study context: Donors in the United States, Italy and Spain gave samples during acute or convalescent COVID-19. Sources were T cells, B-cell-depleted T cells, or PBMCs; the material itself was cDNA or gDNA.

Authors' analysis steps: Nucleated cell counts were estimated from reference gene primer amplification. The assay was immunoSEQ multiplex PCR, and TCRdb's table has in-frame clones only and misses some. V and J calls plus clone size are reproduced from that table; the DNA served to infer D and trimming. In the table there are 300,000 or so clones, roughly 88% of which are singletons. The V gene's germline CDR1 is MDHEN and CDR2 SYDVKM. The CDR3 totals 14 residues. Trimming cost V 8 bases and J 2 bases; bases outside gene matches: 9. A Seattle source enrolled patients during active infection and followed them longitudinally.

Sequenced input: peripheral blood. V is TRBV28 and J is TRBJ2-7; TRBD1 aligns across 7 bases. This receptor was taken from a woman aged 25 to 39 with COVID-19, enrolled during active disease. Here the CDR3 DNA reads TGTGCCAGCCATTCCCGGGACAGTACCTACGAGCAGTACTTC. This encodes CASHSRDSTYEQYF.